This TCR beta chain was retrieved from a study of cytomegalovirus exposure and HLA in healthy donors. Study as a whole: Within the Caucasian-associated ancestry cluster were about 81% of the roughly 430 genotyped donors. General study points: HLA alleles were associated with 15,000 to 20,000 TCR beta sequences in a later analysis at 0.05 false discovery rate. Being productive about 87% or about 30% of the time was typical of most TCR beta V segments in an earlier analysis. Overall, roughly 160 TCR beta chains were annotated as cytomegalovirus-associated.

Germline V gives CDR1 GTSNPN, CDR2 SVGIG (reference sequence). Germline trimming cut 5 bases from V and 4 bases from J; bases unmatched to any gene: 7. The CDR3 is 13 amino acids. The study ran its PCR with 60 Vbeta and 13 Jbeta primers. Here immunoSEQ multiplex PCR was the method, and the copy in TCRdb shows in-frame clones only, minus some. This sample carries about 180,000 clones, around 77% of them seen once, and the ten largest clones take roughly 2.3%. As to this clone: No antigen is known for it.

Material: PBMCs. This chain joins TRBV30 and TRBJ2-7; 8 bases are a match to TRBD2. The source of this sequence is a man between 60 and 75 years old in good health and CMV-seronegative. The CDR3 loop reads CAWDRQREYEQYF. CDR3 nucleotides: TGTGCCTGGGACCGACAGCGGGAGTACGAGCAGTACTTC.